This T cell receptor beta chain was sequenced in a study of human T cells and chemical hapten exposure. Whole-study context: TCR yields differed between samples (mainly from small differences in pooled library volume).

MiXCR, applied by TCRdb to the RACE reads, yields one record per CDR3 protein. This table holds roughly 160,000 distinct CDR3 sequences, approximately 14% found once. About this clonotype: The target antigen is unknown.

V shed 6 bases and J 8 bases; nucleotides not matched to a gene: 19. The CDR3 sequence is 17 residues long. Germline V gene data show CDR1 as MDHEN and CDR2 as SYDVKM. As for time point: patch test 1, 2 weeks after DPC sensitization. Treatment specified: therapeutic diphenylcyclopropenone sensitization with weekly scalp DPC. Findings and limits, study-wide: Versus controls, significantly more large CDR3 similarity clusters arose from expanded TCRs. Following DPC sensitization, TCRs present above 1 in 1000 frequency showed no change. There was alopecia in the donors, so their immune response may differ from that of healthy people.

This sample comprised whole blood, obtained in connection with sensitization to the hapten diphenylcyclopropenone (DPC). This TCR was sampled from a woman between 25 and 40 years old with alopecia areata. Some clones in this sample may be carry-over from other donors' samples. The chain combines TRBV28 with TRBJ2-1; the match to TRBD2 covers 7 bases. As DNA, the CDR3 is TGTGCCAGCAGGACCCTACCCTTTAGCGGGTCAGACGATGAGCAGTTCTTC. Translated: CASRTLPFSGSDDEQFF.